The clone carrying this T cell receptor beta chain was counted once. This record belongs to a study of blood T cell repertoires in COVID-19. Study summary: Samples of COVID-19 (acute and convalescent) were obtained from the United States, Italy and Spain. Sources were T cells, B-cell-depleted T cells, or PBMCs; the material itself was cDNA or gDNA.

Per the authors' pipeline: Counts of nucleated cells, estimated from reference gene primer amplification, were obtained. Profiling relied on immunoSEQ multiplex PCR, and the TCRdb table lists in-frame clones only, not all of them. Clonal size and the V and J genes are those of that table, whereas D and trimming came from the DNA. The sample lists fewer than 80,000 clones, approximately 92% occurring once. V lost 4 bases to trimming and J lost 2 bases; unmatched junction nucleotides: 16. This CDR3 spans 18 amino acids. Germline values: CDR1 SGHDN, CDR2 FVKESK. Sequencing was done on a sample of peripheral blood. The chain links TRBV14 to TRBJ1-1; 7 bases are shared with TRBD1. This TCR was recovered from a woman between 45 and 60 years old with active COVID-19. CDR3: CASSPPAERQGRNTEAFF. CDR3 nucleotides: TGTGCCAGCAGCCCTCCTGCCGAACGACAGGGCAGAAACACTGAAGCTTTCTTT.